Described below is a single TCR beta chain sequence and its context. The investigators collected lesional scalp punch biopsies and peripheral blood from alopecia areata patients. Sorting from PBMCs produced CD4+ and CD8+ T cells. This record belongs to a study of CD8+ T cells in alopecia areata. As the sequencing template, cDNA was produced by extracting RNA and reverse transcribing it. Some clones are missing from TCRdb's copy, which holds only in-frame ones; the method was immunoSEQ multiplex PCR. The sample lists 130,000 to 150,000 clones, around 87% occurring once. CDR1 and CDR2 from the germline V gene are MNHNS and SASEGT. V gave up 1 base and J gave up 4 bases; unmatched junction bases: 1. This CDR3 has 15 residues.

The chain carries TRBV6-1 and TRBJ2-1, with 10 bases fitting TRBD2. The sequencing used CD8+ T cells sorted from blood, collected at week 0. The TCR sequence derives from a human donor with alopecia areata. CDR3 sequence reads: CASSEETSGYNEQFF. Written as DNA, the CDR3 is TGTGCCAGCAGTGAAGAGACTAGCGGGTACAATGAGCAGTTCTTC.